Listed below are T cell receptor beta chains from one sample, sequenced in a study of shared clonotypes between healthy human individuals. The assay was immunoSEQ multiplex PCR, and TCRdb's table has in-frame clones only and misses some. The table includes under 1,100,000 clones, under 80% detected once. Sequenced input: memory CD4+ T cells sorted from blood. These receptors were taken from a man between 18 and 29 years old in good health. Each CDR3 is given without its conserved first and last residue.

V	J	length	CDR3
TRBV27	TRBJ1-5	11	ASSGTSNQPQH
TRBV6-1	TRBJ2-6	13	ASSEGSSGANVLT
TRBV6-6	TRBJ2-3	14	ASSIKYSGSTDTQY
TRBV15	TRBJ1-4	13	ATSRDRGTGEKLF
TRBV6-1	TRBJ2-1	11	ASSASVGYEQF
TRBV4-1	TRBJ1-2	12	ASSQGTGAYGYT
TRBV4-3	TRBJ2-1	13	ASSQTSSSYNEQF
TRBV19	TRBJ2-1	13	ASSIVGQGAEEQF
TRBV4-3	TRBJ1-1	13	ASSQAWTVNTEAF
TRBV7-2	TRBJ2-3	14	ASSSPASALTDTQY
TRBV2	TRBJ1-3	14	ASSATALGSGNTIY
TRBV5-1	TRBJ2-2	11	ASSLQGTGELF
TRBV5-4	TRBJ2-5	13	ASSLVAAQGETQY
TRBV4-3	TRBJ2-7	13	ASSARLAGEDEQY
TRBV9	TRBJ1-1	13	ASSVRAGVNTEAF
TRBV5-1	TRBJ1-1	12	ASSLDGITTEAF
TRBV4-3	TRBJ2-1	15	ASSYRGLAVPQNEQF
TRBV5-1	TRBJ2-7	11	ASRGTSSYEQY
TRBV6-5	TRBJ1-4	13	ASSYEPGRNEKLF
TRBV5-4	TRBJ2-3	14	ASSPRTGGRGDTQY
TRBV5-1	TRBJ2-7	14	ASSLRTSGGSYEQY
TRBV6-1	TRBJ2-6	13	ASNQGGAGANVLT
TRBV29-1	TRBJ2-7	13	SVDAGGYPSYEQY
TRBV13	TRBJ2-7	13	ASSFSTSGSYEQY
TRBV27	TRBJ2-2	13	ASSLLAGVPGELF
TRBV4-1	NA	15	ASSQDPGQGLYYEQY
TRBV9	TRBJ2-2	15	ASSVGGFGQNTGELF
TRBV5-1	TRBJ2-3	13	ASSLIPGRTDTQY
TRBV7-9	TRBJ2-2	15	ASSSGLAGGKTGELF
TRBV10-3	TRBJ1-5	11	AISEDSYQPQH
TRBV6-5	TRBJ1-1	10	ASSHRSGEAF
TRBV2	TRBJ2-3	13	ASRGTSGVADTQY
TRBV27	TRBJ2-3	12	ASSPGWMADTQY
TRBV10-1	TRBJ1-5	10	ASGDGRQPQH
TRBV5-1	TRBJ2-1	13	ASREGGTSADEQF
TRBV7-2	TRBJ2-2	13	ASSGDSGTTGELF
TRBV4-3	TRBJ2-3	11	ASSQDGRKPQY